This T cell receptor (beta chain) was recovered during a study of blood T cell repertoires in COVID-19. Deletions cut 6 bases from V and 5 bases from J, with 16 bases between. The CDR3 loop spans 14 amino acids. CDR1 is SQVTM and CDR2 is ANQGSEA in the germline V gene. Participant-given clinical history determined each cohort assignment. This clone was counted only a few times. Methods used by the authors: Quantification of nucleated cells was approximated via reference gene primer amplification. The table came from immunoSEQ multiplex PCR; TCRdb's copy has only in-frame clones and leaves some out. V and J calls plus clone size are reproduced from that table; the DNA served to infer D and trimming. Of some 350,000 clones in the sample, about 90% were seen once.

The chain couples TRBV29-1 to TRBJ1-4, with D possibly matching TRBD1 (5 bases). Source material: PBMCs or T cells enriched from blood (not recorded which). The clonotype comes from a woman younger than 45 who had recovered from COVID-19. The CDR3 DNA sequence: TGCAGCGTCGGCGGAAGGGGTGTGAATGAAAAACTGTTTTTT. This gives the protein CSVGGRGVNEKLFF.